This is a list of T cell receptor beta chains from one sample in a study of blood T cell repertoires in COVID-19. The table came from immunoSEQ multiplex PCR; TCRdb's copy has only in-frame clones and leaves some out. The repertoire holds roughly 63,000 clones, with roughly 89% as singletons. The sequenced material came from peripheral blood. These receptors all stem from a man aged 45-65 years with active COVID-19. Each CDR3 is given with its conserved first and last residue. D genes are given only for firm matches. Clone sizes are given selectively: once, few, many, or a class where the clone is expanded.

>TRBJ2-3|NA|14|TRBV7-9|NA
TGTGCCAGCAGCCCAATGGGGGGTACAGATACGCAGTATTTT
CASSPMGGTDTQYF
>TRBJ1-2|NA|15|TRBV11-2|NA
TGTGCCAGCACTGCAACAAGCGGGGACTACTATGGCTACACCTTC
CASTATSGDYYGYTF
>TRBJ1-2|NA|14|TRBV5-4|TRBD1
TGTGCCAGCAGCATCGGACAGGCCTTCTATGGCTACACCTTC
CASSIGQAFYGYTF
>TRBJ1-6|NA|15|TRBV5-1|TRBD1
TGCGCCAGCAGCTTGGGGGACAGGGAAAATTCACCCCTCCACTTT
CASSLGDRENSPLHF
>TRBJ1-6|NA|13|TRBV5-5|TRBD1
TGTGCCAGCAGCGACCGGGACAGGGGCCTTCTTCTCTTT
CASSDRDRGLLLF
>TRBJ1-1|NA|15|TRBV5-4|NA
TGTGCCAGCAGGAATACGGGACACAAGAACACTGAAGCTTTCTTT
CASRNTGHKNTEAFF
>TRBJ2-7|NA|16|TRBV4-1|TRBD2
TGCGCCAGCAGCCAGACTAGCGGGGGAATAATCTACGAGCAGTACTTC
CASSQTSGGIIYEQYF
>TRBJ2-5|once|12|TRBV29-1|NA
TGCAGCGTTGGTCAGGGTGAGGAGACCCAGTACTTC
CSVGQGEETQYF
>TRBJ2-5|NA|15|TRBV6-6|TRBD2
TGTGCCAGCAGTTCTCACACGGGAGGGCAAGAGACCCAGTACTTC
CASSSHTGGQETQYF
>TRBJ2-2|once|14|TRBV19|TRBD1
TGTGCCAGTAGTATCGGACAGGGAACCGGGGAGCTGTTTTTT
CASSIGQGTGELFF
>TRBJ1-1|once|13|TRBV9|NA
TGTGCCAGCAGCGTATTCGTGAACACTGAAGCTTTCTTT
CASSVFVNTEAFF
>TRBJ2-3|NA|15|TRBV7-9|TRBD1
TGTGCCAGCAGCCAAGGACAGGGCCGGGGGGATACGCAGTATTTT
CASSQGQGRGDTQYF
>TRBJ1-5|NA|14|TRBV7-8|NA
TGTGCCAGCAGCCTCCCCGGGGGGAATCAGCCCCAGCATTTT
CASSLPGGNQPQHF
>TRBJ1-2|NA|14|TRBV18|NA
TGTGCCAGCTCACCACCACAGAGAGCCTATGGCTACACCTTC
CASSPPQRAYGYTF
>TRBJ1-2|NA|13|TRBV5-5|NA
TGTGCCAGCAGCCAACAGGCGGCGGATGGCTACACCTTC
CASSQQAADGYTF
>TRBJ2-3|few|13|TRBV3-1/TRBV3-2|TRBD2
TGTGCCAGTAGCGGGGGGAGCACAGATACGCAGTATTTT
CASSGGSTDTQYF
>TRBJ1-1|NA|12|TRBV29-1|NA
TGCAGCGTTCGGGTCTTGAACACTGAAGCTTTCTTT
CSVRVLNTEAFF
>TRBJ1-1|once|14|TRBV5-1|NA
TGCGCCAGCAGCTTGACAGGGTTGAACACTGAAGCTTTCTTT
CASSLTGLNTEAFF
>TRBJ2-5|NA|16|TRBV5-1|TRBD1
TGCGCCAGCAGCGACGGACGGACAGGGGCGTCTGAGACCCAGTACTTC
CASSDGRTGASETQYF
>TRBJ2-6|NA|16|TRBV5-1|TRBD1
TGCGCCAGCAGCTTACAGGGGGTGGCTGGGGCCAACGTCCTGACTTTC
CASSLQGVAGANVLTF
>TRBJ2-7|NA|14|TRBV11-2|NA
TGTGCCAGCAGCTTAGGTCCAGTAACCTACGAGCAGTACTTC
CASSLGPVTYEQYF
>TRBJ2-3|NA|15|TRBV5-1|TRBD2
TGCGCCAGCACCCCGGTAGCGGGGGGGCCGGGTACGCAGTATTTT
CASTPVAGGPGTQYF
>TRBJ2-5|NA|14|TRBV3-1/TRBV3-2|TRBD2
TGTGCCAGCAGCCCCAGGACTAGGGCGGGGACCCAGTACTTC
CASSPRTRAGTQYF
>TRBJ1-1|NA|11|TRBV29-1|NA
TGCAGCGTCCGCGGAGGCGCTGAAGCTTTCTTT
CSVRGGAEAFF
>TRBJ2-5|NA|15|TRBV7-9|NA
TGTGCCAGCAGCTTAGACTACAGGATCGAAGAGACCCAGTACTTC
CASSLDYRIEETQYF
>TRBJ1-2|NA|15|TRBV5-4|NA
TGTGCCAGCAGCTTGTATACAGGCTCTGGCTATGGCTACACCTTC
CASSLYTGSGYGYTF
>TRBJ2-3|few|15|TRBV6-2/TRBV6-3|NA
TGTGCCAGCAGTTACCAGAGACAGGGCACAGATACGCAGTATTTT
CASSYQRQGTDTQYF
>TRBJ1-2|few|14|TRBV2|NA
TGTGCCAGCAGTAAAAGAAGGAGGGATGATGGCTACACCTTC
CASSKRRRDDGYTF
>TRBJ2-3|NA|14|TRBV7-2|TRBD1
TGTGCCAGCAGCGCCCGACAGGGGGCAGATACGCAGTATTTT
CASSARQGADTQYF
>TRBJ2-4|NA|15|TRBV5-6|NA
TGTGCCAGCAGCTTGGGGGCACTAGCCAAAAACATTCAGTACTTC
CASSLGALAKNIQYF
>TRBJ2-1|once|18|TRBV3-1/TRBV3-2|NA
TGTGCCAGCAGCCAAGATCTCACAACTATAGTGGCCTACAATGAGCAGTTCTTC
CASSQDLTTIVAYNEQFF
>TRBJ1-6|NA|15|TRBV9|TRBD1
TGTGCCAGCAGAGTACCGGGACAGCCAAATTCACCCCTCCACTTT
CASRVPGQPNSPLHF
>TRBJ1-2|NA|14|TRBV24-1|TRBD1
TGTGCCACCAGTGACGGACAGGGGAGGGAGGGCTACACCTTC
CATSDGQGREGYTF
>TRBJ2-6|NA|17|TRBV10-3|TRBD1
TGTGCCATCAGCCGGGACAGCCCAGCCTCTGGGGCCAACGTCCTGACTTTC
CAISRDSPASGANVLTF
>TRBJ1-4|few|22|TRBV5-1|TRBD1
TGCGCCATCAACCCTGGTCCCCCCGGGACAGAGGAAAAGTTGCGCGAGAATGAAAAACTGTTTTTT
CAINPGPPGTEEKLRENEKLFF
>TRBJ2-7|NA|14|TRBV28|TRBD1
TGTGCCAGCAGTTCCGGGACAGGAGCCTACGAGCAGTACTTC
CASSSGTGAYEQYF
>TRBJ2-1|NA|15|TRBV3-1/TRBV3-2|TRBD2
TGTGCCAGCAGTCCCGGCGAGCGGGGGGGCAATGAGCAGTTCTTC
CASSPGERGGNEQFF
>TRBJ2-2|NA|14|TRBV5-1|NA
TGCGCCAGCAGGTATAGCGTCTCGACCGGGGAGCTGTTTTTT
CASRYSVSTGELFF
>TRBJ2-3|NA|13|TRBV12-3/TRBV12-4|TRBD1
TGTGCCAGCACCACAGGGGGTAAAGATACGCAGTATTTT
CASTTGGKDTQYF
>TRBJ2-1|NA|15|TRBV5-6|NA
TGTGCCAGTGCCCAGGGTCCCAGCTCCTACAATGAGCAGTTCTTC
CASAQGPSSYNEQFF
>TRBJ2-7|NA|13|TRBV11-2|NA
TGTGCCAGCAGTAACCGGGTATACTACGAGCAGTACTTC
CASSNRVYYEQYF
>TRBJ2-7|NA|17|TRBV3-1/TRBV3-2|TRBD2
TGTGCCAGCAGCCAAGGGTCTCCTAGCGGGGTGGCCTACGAGCAGTACTTC
CASSQGSPSGVAYEQYF
>TRBJ2-7|NA|12|TRBV12-3/TRBV12-4|NA
TGTGCCAGCAGTTTCGGGAACGGCGAGCAGTACTTC
CASSFGNGEQYF
>TRBJ2-7|NA|11|TRBV6-5|NA
TGTGCCAGCAGTCAAACGGAGGAGCAGTACTTC
CASSQTEEQYF
>TRBJ1-5|once|15|TRBV19|TRBD1
TGTGCCAGTAGTATTGACGGACAGGGTGGGCAGCCCCAGCATTTT
CASSIDGQGGQPQHF
>TRBJ2-7|NA|13|TRBV4-1|NA
TGCGCCAGCAGCCAAGCCGTCGCCTACGAGCAGTACTTC
CASSQAVAYEQYF
>TRBJ2-2|NA|16|TRBV4-3|TRBD1
TGCGCCAGCAGCCAAGTCGGACAGGGGGGCACCGGGGAGCTGTTTTTT
CASSQVGQGGTGELFF
>TRBJ2-7|NA|13|TRBV10-3|TRBD1
TGTGCCATCAGTGAAGGCAGGGGGCACGAGCAGTACTTC
CAISEGRGHEQYF
>TRBJ2-3|NA|15|TRBV11-3|NA
TGTGCCAGCAGCTGGACTTTCACTAGCACAGATACGCAGTATTTT
CASSWTFTSTDTQYF